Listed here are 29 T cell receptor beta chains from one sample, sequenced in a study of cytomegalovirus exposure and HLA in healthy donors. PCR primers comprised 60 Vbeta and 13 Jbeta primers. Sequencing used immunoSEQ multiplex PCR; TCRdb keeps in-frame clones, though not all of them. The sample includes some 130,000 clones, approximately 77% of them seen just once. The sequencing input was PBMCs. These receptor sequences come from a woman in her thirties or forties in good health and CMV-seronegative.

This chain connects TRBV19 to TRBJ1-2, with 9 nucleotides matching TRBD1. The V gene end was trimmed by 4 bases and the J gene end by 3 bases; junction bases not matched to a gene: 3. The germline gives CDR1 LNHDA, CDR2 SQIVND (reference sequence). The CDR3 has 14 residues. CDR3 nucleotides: TGTGCCAGTAGTACTACAGGGGGCGACTATGGCTACACCTTC. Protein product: CASSTTGGDYGYTF.

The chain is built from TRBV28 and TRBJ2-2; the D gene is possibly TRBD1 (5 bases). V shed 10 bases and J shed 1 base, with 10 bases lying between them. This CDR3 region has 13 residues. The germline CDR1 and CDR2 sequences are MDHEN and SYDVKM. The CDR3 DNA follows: TGTGCCACGGTTCAGGGGAACACCGGGGAGCTGTTTTTT. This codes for CATVQGNTGELFF.

CDR3 sequence: CASSLAPGVSYEQYF. CDR3 coding DNA: TGCGCCAGCAGCTTGGCTCCAGGGGTATCCTACGAGCAGTACTTC. The rearrangement uses TRBV5-1 and TRBJ2-7; possibly TRBD1 for D (6 bases). Per germline, CDR1 SGHRS and CDR2 YFSETQ. This CDR3 spans 15 amino acids. V lost 0 bases, J lost 1 base, and 11 bases lay in between.

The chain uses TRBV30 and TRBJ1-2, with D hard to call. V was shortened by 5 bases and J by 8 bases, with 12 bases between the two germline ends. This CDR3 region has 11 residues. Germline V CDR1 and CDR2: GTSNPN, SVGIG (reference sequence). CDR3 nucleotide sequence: TGTGCCTGGGTTGGGAGGCCCGGCTACACCTTC. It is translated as CAWVGRPGYTF.

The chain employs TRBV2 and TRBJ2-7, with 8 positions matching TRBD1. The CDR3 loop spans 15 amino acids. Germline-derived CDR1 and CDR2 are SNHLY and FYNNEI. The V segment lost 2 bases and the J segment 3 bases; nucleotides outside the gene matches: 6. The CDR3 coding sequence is TGTGCCAGCAGTGAACAGAGGACAGGGTTCTACGAGCAGTACTTC. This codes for CASSEQRTGFYEQYF.

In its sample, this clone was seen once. Written as DNA, the CDR3 is TGCAGCGTTGCCGGCCAGGGATCCTACAATGAGCAGTTCTTC. Translating gives CSVAGQGSYNEQFF. This rearrangement joins TRBV29-1 to TRBJ2-1; the D gene is possibly TRBD1 (5 bases). Germline-derived CDR1 and CDR2 are SQVTM and ANQGSEA. V was clipped by 4 bases and J by 1 base, with 11 bases between them. This CDR3 is 14 amino acids long.

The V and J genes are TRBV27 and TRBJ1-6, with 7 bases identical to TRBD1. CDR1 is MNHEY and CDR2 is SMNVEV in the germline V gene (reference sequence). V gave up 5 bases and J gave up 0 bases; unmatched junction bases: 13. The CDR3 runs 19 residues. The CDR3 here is CASSRTGSPRSSYNSPLHF. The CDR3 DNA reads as TGTGCCAGCAGTCGGACAGGAAGCCCCCGAAGCTCCTATAATTCACCCCTCCACTTT.

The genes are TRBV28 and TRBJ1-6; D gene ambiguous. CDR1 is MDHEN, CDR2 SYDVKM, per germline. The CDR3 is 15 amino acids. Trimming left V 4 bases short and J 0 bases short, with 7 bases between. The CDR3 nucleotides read TGTGCCAGCAGTTCTCTCAGCTCCTATAATTCACCCCTCCACTTT. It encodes CASSSLSSYNSPLHF.

CDR3 region: CASSQDIYGLAPEQYF. In DNA form, the CDR3 reads TGCGCCAGCAGCCAAGATATCTACGGGCTAGCGCCCGAGCAGTACTTC. The chain combines TRBV4-1 with TRBJ2-7; tentative D call: TRBD2 (6 bases). The germline V gene has CDR1 MGHRA and CDR2 YSYEKL. Trimming took 0 bases from V and 6 from J, leaving 18 bases between them. The CDR3 length is 16 residues.

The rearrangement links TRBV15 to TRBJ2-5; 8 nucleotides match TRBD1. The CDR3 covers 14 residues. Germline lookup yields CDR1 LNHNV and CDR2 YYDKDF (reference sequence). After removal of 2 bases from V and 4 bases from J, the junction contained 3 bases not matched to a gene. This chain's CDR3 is CATSRPTGVETQYF. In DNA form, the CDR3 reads TGTGCCACCAGCAGACCGACAGGGGTAGAGACCCAGTACTTC. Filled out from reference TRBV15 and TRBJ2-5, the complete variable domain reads DAMVIQNPRYQVTQFGKPVTLSCSQTLNHNVMYWYQQKSSQAPKLLFHYYDKDFNNEADTPDNFQSRRPNTSFCFLDIRSPGLGDTAMYLCATSRPTGVETQYFGPGTRLLVL.

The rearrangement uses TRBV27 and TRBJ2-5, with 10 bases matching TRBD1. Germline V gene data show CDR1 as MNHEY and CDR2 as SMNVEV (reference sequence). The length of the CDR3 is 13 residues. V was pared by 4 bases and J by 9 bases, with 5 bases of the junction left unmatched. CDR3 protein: CASSSGTGDAQYF. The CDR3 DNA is TGTGCCAGCAGTTCAGGGACAGGGGATGCCCAGTACTTC.

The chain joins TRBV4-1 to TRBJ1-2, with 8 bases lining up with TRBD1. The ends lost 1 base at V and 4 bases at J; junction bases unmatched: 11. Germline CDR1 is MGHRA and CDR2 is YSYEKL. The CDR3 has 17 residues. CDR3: CASSQGAGTGQPYGYTF. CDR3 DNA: TGCGCCAGCAGCCAAGGGGCAGGGACAGGTCAACCCTATGGCTACACCTTC.

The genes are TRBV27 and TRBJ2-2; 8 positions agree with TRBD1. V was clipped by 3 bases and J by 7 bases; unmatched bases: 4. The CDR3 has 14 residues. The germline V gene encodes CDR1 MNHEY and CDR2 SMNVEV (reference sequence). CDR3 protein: CASSLDRAGGELFF. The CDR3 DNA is TGTGCCAGCAGTTTGGACAGGGCGGGCGGGGAGCTGTTTTTT.

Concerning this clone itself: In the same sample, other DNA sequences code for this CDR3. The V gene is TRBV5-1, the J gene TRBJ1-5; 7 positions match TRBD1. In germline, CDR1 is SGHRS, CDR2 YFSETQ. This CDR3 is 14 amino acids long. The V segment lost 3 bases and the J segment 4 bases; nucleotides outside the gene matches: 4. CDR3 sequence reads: CASSSGQPNQPQHF. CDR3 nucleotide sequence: TGCGCCAGCAGCTCGGGACAGCCAAATCAGCCCCAGCATTTT.

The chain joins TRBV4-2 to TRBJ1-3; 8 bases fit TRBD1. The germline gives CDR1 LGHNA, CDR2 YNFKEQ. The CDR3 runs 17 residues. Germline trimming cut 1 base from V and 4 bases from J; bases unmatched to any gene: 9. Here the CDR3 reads CASSQARQGAGGNTIYF. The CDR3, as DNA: TGTGCCAGCAGCCAAGCGCGGCAGGGGGCAGGAGGAAACACCATATATTTT.

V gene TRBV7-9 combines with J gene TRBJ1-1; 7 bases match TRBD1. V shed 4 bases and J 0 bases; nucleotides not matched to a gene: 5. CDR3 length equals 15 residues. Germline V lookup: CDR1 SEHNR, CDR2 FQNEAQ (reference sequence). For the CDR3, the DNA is TGTGCCAGCAGCTCCCAGACAGGGCTGAACACTGAAGCTTTCTTT. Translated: CASSSQTGLNTEAFF.

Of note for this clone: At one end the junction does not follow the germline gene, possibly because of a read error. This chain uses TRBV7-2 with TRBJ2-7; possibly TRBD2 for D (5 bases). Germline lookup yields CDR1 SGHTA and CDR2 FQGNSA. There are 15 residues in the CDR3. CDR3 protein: CASILTPGSSYEQYF. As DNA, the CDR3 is TGTGCCAGCATCTTAACCCCGGGGAGCTCCTACGAGCAGTACTTC.

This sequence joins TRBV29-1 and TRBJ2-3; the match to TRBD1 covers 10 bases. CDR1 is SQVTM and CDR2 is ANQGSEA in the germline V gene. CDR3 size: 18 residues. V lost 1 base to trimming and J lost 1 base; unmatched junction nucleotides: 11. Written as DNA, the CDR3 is TGCAGCGTTGAAGGCGACCTTGACAGGGGGCTCGGCACAGATACGCAGTATTTT. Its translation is CSVEGDLDRGLGTDTQYF.

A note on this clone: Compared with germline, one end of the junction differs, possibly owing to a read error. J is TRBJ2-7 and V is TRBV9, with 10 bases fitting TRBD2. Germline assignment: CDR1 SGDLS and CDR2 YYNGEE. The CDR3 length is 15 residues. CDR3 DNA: TGTGCCAGCGGCGTAACTAGCGGGGACTACTACGAGCAGTACTTC. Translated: CASGVTSGDYYEQYF.

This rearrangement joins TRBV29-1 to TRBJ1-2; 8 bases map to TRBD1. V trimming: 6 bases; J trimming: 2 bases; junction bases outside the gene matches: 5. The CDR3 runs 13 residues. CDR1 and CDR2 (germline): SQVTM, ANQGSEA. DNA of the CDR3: TGCAGCGTAAGACAGGGGATAAACTATGGCTACACCTTC. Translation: CSVRQGINYGYTF. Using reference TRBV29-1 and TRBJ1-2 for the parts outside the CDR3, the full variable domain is SAVISQKPSRDICQRGTSLTIQCQVDSQVTMMFWYRQQPGQSLTLIATANQGSEATYESGFVIDKFPISRPNLTFSTLTVSNMSPEDSSIYLCSVRQGINYGYTFGSGTRLTVV.

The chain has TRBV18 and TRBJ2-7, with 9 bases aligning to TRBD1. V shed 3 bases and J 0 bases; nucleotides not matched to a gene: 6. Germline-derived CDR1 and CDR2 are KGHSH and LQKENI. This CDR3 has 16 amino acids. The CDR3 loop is CASSPPGQGGSYEQYF. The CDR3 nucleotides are TGTGCCAGCTCACCGCCGGGACAGGGAGGCTCCTACGAGCAGTACTTC.

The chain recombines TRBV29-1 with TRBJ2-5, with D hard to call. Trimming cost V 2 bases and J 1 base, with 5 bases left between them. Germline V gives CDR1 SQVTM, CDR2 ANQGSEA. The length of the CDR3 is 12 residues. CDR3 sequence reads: CSVEPSQETQYF. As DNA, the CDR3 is TGCAGCGTTGAACCCAGCCAAGAGACCCAGTACTTC.

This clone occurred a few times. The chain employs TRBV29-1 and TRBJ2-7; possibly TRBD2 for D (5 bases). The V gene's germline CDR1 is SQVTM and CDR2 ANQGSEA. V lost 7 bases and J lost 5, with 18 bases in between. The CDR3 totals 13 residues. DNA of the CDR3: TGCAGCGGTATCCGAGGGAATGAAGACGAGCAGTACTTC. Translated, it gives CSGIRGNEDEQYF.

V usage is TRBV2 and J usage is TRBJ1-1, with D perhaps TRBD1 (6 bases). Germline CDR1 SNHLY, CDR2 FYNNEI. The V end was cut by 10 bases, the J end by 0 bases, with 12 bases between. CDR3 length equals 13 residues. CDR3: CATATGVNTEAFF. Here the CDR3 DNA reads TGTGCCACCGCGACAGGCGTGAACACTGAAGCTTTCTTT.

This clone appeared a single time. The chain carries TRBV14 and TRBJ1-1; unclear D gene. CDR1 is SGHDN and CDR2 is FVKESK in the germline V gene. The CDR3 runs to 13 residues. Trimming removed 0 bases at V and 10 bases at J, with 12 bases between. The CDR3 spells CASSQDQVYVAFF. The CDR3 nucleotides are TGTGCCAGCAGCCAAGATCAGGTTTATGTAGCTTTCTTT. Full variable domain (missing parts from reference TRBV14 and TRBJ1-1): EAGVTQFPSHSVIEKGQTVTLRCDPISGHDNLYWYRRVMGKEIKFLLHFVKESKQDESGMPNNRFLAERTGGTYSTLKVQPAELEDSGVYFCASSQDQVYVAFFGQGTRLTVV.

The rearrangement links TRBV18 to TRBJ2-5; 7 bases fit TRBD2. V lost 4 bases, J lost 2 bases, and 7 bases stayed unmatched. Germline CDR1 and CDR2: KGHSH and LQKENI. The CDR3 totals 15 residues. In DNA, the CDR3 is TGTGCCAGCTCACTATTCTCCGGGGGGCAAGAGACCCAGTACTTC. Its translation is CASSLFSGGQETQYF.

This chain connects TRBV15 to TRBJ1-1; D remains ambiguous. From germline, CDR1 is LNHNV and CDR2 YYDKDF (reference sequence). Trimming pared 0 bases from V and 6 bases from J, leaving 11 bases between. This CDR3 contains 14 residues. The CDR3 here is CATSRDPGYAEAFF. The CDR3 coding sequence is TGTGCCACCAGCAGAGACCCCGGGTACGCTGAAGCTTTCTTT.

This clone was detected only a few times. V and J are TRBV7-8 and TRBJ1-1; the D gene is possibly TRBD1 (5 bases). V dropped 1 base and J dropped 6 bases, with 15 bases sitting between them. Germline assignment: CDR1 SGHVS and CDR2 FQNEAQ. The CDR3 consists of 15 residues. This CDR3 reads CASSLVLTREAEAFF. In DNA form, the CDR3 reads TGTGCCAGCAGCTTAGTTTTAACCAGGGAAGCTGAAGCTTTCTTT.

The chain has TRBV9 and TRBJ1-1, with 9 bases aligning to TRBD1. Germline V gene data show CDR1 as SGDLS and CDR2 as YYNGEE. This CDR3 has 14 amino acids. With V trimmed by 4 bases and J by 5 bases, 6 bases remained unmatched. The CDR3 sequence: CASSPGTGQTEAFF. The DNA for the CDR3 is TGTGCCAGCAGCCCCGGGACAGGGCAAACTGAAGCTTTCTTT.